The 2 T cell receptor beta chains below all came from one sample that was sequenced in a study of regulatory T cells in long-lasting Graves disease. Stated time point: newly diagnosed GD, antithyroid drugs for less than 3 months. The TCR library was made from RNA extracted from PBMCs. In building TCR beta libraries, iRepertoire HTBI primers were used together with Arm-PCR of CDR3 regions. TCRdb used MiXCR to reprocess the multiplex PCR reads, holding one entry per CDR3 protein. The repertoire consists of some 330,000 distinct CDR3 sequences, with 12% occurring once and the leading ten covering approximately 19%. Separately, the same data were catalogued under a study of T cells in Graves' hyperthyroidism and ophthalmopathy.

The sequenced sample was peripheral blood mononuclear cells (PBMCs), obtained at new diagnosis, from a patient treated with antithyroid drugs. These receptors originate from a young woman with Graves disease.

In this sample, this clonotype turned up many times. The gene calls are TRBV7-9 and TRBJ2-1; TRBD2 aligns across 12 bases. The CDR3 covers 19 residues. J lost 0 bases, V lost 1 base, and 7 bases had no gene match. CDR1 is SEHNR, CDR2 FQNEAQ, per germline (reference sequence). This chain's CDR3 is CASSLVGTSGPSSYNEQFF. The DNA of the CDR3 is TGTGCCAGCAGCTTAGTTGGGACTAGCGGGCCCAGCTCCTACAATGAGCAGTTCTTC. Based on the CDR3 plus reference TRBV7-9 and TRBJ2-1, the full variable domain is DTGVSQNPRHKITKRGQNVTFRCDPISEHNRLYWYRQTLGQGPEFLTYFQNEAQLEKSRLLSDRFSAERPKGSFSTLEIQRTEQGDSAMYLCASSLVGTSGPSSYNEQFFGPGTRLTVL.

This clonotype was seen many times. The rearrangement joins TRBV3-1 to TRBJ1-1; possibly TRBD1 for D (5 bases). The ends were cut back, 4 bases at V and 1 base at J, with 16 bases in the middle. Looked up from germline, CDR1 is LGHDT and CDR2 is YNNKEL (reference sequence). CDR3 length equals 16 residues. The CDR3 loop reads CASSPSYGATNTEAFF. CDR3 sequence (DNA): TGTGCCAGCAGCCCTTCATACGGGGCCACGAACACTGAAGCTTTCTTT.